These 3 T cell receptor beta chains originate from one sample sequenced in a study of regulatory T cells in long-lasting Graves disease. Time point noted: persistent/refractory GD, antithyroid drugs over 5 years with positive TRAb. Researchers made the TCR library from RNA that was extracted from PBMCs. Combining iRepertoire HTBI primers with Arm-PCR of CDR3 regions, the authors built TCR beta libraries. TCRdb reanalysed the multiplex PCR reads using MiXCR and keeps one entry per CDR3 protein. In the table there are more than 300,000 distinct CDR3 sequences, 15% to 20% of which are singletons. This specimen was peripheral blood mononuclear cells (PBMCs), taken when the disease was refractory, from a patient treated with antithyroid drugs. The receptors shown here come from a female donor with Graves disease.

The chain joins TRBV11-2 to TRBJ2-7, with D possibly TRBD2 on 6 matching bases. The germline CDR1 and CDR2 sequences are SGHAT and FQNNGV. This CDR3 is built from 13 residues. V gave up 1 base and J gave up 9 bases, with 13 bases separating them. The CDR3 loop is CASSLVTSPAQYF. The CDR3 nucleotides are TGTGCCAGCAGCTTAGTTACTAGCCCTGCGCAGTACTTC.

This chain links TRBV5-6 with TRBJ2-4; D is tentatively TRBD1 or TRBD2 (6 bases each). Germline lookup yields CDR1 SGHDT and CDR2 YYEEEE. The CDR3 extends over 17 amino acids. V shed 4 bases and J shed 0 bases, with 17 bases lying between them. DNA for the CDR3: TGTGCCAGCAGCCCCGGGTGGGGGGCTCTAGCCAAAAACATTCAGTACTTC. It specifies CASSPGWGALAKNIQYF.

The V call is TRBV7-2, the J call TRBJ1-5; D may be TRBD1 (5 bases). Trimming took off 1 base at V and 0 bases at J, with 16 bases between the two ends. The CDR3 consists of 18 residues. Germline V gene data show CDR1 as SGHTA and CDR2 as FQGNSA. The CDR3 DNA follows: TGTGCCAGCAGCTTAGGTTGGACAACCCCTTATAGCAATCAGCCCCAGCATTTT. It codes for CASSLGWTTPYSNQPQHF.